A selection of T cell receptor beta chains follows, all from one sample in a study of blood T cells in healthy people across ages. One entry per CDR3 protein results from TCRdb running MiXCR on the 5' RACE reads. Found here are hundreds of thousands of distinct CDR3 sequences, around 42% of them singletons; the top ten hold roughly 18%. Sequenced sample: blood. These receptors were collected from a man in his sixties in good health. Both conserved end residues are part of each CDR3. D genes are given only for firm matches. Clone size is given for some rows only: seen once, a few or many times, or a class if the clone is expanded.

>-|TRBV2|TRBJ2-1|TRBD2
CASSSLTSTGYQFF
TGTGCCAGCAGTTCCTTGACTAGCACCGGTTATCAGTTCTTC
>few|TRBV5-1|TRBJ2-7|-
CASSFTTDYEQYF
TGCGCCAGCAGCTTCACGACTGACTACGAGCAGTACTTC
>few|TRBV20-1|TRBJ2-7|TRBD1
CSARGPTGPYEQYF
TGCAGTGCTCGTGGACCGACAGGGCCCTACGAGCAGTACTTC
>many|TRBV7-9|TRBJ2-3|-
CASSPNPGPTDTQYF
TGTGCCAGCAGCCCAAACCCTGGACCTACAGATACGCAGTATTTT
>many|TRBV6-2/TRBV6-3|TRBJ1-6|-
CASSPRPFSALHF
TGTGCCAGCAGTCCGCGCCCTTTTTCGGCCCTCCACTTT
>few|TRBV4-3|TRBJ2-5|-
CASSPGRHQETQYF
TGCGCCAGCAGCCCGGGACGCCACCAGGAGACCCAGTACTTC
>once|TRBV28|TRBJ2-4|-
CATRAGAGIQYF
TGTGCCACCAGGGCAGGGGCCGGCATTCAGTACTTC
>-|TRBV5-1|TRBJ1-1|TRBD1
CASSLRGQGEIITEAFF
TGCGCCAGCAGCTTGAGGGGGCAGGGGGAGATTATCACTGAAGCTTTCTTT
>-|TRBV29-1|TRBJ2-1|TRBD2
CSVGTSGGAWDEQFF
TGCAGCGTTGGGACTAGCGGGGGGGCGTGGGATGAGCAGTTCTTC
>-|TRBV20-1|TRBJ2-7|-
CSATKGSEQYF
TGCAGTGCTACCAAGGGCTCCGAGCAGTACTTC
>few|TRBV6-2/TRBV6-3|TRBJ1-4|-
CASSRRHPPWTNEKLFF
TGTGCCAGCAGCAGAAGACACCCTCCTTGGACTAATGAAAAACTGTTTTTT
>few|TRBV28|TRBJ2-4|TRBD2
CASSLGRGGAVAKNIQYF
TGTGCCAGCAGTTTAGGTCGCGGGGGGGCCGTCGCCAAAAACATTCAGTACTTC
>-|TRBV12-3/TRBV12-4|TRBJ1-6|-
CASTSTALNSPLHF
TGTGCCAGCACCTCGACGGCGCTGAATTCACCCCTCCACTTT
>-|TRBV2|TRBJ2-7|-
CASRSDGSYEQYF
TGTGCCAGCAGATCGGACGGTTCCTACGAGCAGTACTTC
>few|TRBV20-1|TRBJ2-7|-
CSAAHRANEQYF
TGCAGTGCCGCACACAGGGCGAACGAGCAGTACTTC
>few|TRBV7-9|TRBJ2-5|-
CASSSADSVAGTQYF
TGTGCCAGCAGCTCAGCGGACAGTGTGGCAGGGACCCAGTACTTC
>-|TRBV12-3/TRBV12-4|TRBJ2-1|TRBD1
CASSLGRGLYIYNEQFF
TGTGCCAGCAGTTTAGGCAGGGGGCTTTACATCTACAATGAGCAGTTCTTC
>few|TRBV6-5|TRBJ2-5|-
CASRDLGGGETQYF
TGTGCCAGCAGGGACCTGGGGGGCGGGGAGACCCAGTACTTC